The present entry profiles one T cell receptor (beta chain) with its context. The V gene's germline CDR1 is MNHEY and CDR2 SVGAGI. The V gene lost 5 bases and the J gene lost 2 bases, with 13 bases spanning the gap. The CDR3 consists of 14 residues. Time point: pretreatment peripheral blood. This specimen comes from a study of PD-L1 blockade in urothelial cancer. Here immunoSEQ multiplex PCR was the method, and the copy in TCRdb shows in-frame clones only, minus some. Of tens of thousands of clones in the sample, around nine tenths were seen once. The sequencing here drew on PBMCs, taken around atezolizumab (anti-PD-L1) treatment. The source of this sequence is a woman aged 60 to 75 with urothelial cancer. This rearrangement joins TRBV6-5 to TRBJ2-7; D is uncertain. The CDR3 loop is CASSPGGNTYEQYF. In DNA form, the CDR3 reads TGTGCCAGCAGTCCTGGTGGTAACACCTACGAGCAGTACTTC.